These 21 T cell receptor beta chains came from one sample sequenced in a study of blood T cell repertoires in COVID-19. The data were produced by immunoSEQ multiplex PCR, yet TCRdb's version contains in-frame clones alone and is incomplete. The top ten clones hold 7.8% of a sample with approximately 200,000 clones, about 84% of them seen once. The sample taken for sequencing was peripheral blood. Receptors were obtained from a woman aged 80 or over with COVID-19, enrolled during active disease.

The rearrangement uses TRBV5-1 and TRBJ2-5, with 8 positions matching TRBD2. Germline lookup yields CDR1 SGHRS and CDR2 YFSETQ. The length of the CDR3 is 14 residues. The ends lost 6 bases at V and 5 bases at J; junction bases unmatched: 9. This chain's CDR3 is CASTKRELGETQYF. The CDR3 DNA is TGCGCCAGCACCAAGCGGGAGCTTGGCGAGACCCAGTACTTC.

The rearrangement links TRBV2 to TRBJ2-7; 10 bases match TRBD1. This CDR3 region has 14 residues. CDR1 is SNHLY, CDR2 FYNNEI, per germline. The ends lost 7 bases at V and 7 bases at J; junction bases unmatched: 10. CDR3 region: CASTRQGALREQYF. As DNA, the CDR3 is TGTGCCAGCACCCGACAGGGGGCTCTAAGGGAGCAGTACTTC.

This chain uses TRBV3-1 (or the pseudogene TRBV3-2) with TRBJ1-1, with TRBD1 as a possible D gene (6 bases). Between the trimmed V and J ends, which lost 1 base and 12 bases, there was a span of 15 bases. The length of the CDR3 is 13 residues. Germline CDR1 and CDR2: LGHDT and YNNKEL (reference sequence). CDR3 DNA: TGTGCCAGCAGCCAAGTTAGGGGGACGAGGCCTTTCTTT. Protein: CASSQVRGTRPFF.

The CDR3 loop is CASSLERGGNYGYTF. CDR3 nucleotides: TGTGCCAGCAGCTTGGAGCGTGGGGGCAACTATGGCTACACCTTC. V and J are TRBV7-9 and TRBJ1-2; D might be TRBD1 (6 bases). The V and J ends lost 3 bases and 2 bases respectively, with 13 bases between them. Germline V gives CDR1 SEHNR, CDR2 FQNEAQ (reference sequence). CDR3 length: 15 residues.

J is TRBJ2-2 and V is TRBV2, with 8 positions matching TRBD1. Germline lookup yields CDR1 SNHLY and CDR2 FYNNEI. CDR3 length: 16 amino acids. The junction had 9 bases not matched to a gene; V was cut back by 5 bases and J by 4 bases. This CDR3 reads CASSPIAGTGTGELFF. The DNA of the CDR3 is TGTGCCAGCAGTCCTATAGCCGGGACAGGCACCGGGGAGCTGTTTTTT.

This rearrangement joins TRBV3-1 (or the pseudogene TRBV3-2) to TRBJ2-1; 9 nucleotides line up with TRBD1. V was pared by 4 bases and J by 7 bases, with 5 bases of the junction left unmatched. CDR3 length: 14 amino acids. The germline V gene encodes CDR1 LGHDT and CDR2 YNNKEL (reference sequence). This CDR3 reads CASSRTGVMNEQFF. In DNA, the CDR3 is TGTGCCAGCAGCCGGACAGGGGTAATGAATGAGCAGTTCTTC.

The V call is TRBV5-6, the J call TRBJ2-5; 12 bases are a match to TRBD2. Germline loops: CDR1 SGHDT, CDR2 YYEEEE. The ends lost 4 bases at V and 5 bases at J; junction bases unmatched: 6. CDR3 length: 15 residues. CDR3: CASSVRLAGGETQYF. The DNA for the CDR3 is TGTGCCAGCAGCGTTCGCCTAGCGGGGGGGGAGACCCAGTACTTC.

The chain combines TRBV24-1 with TRBJ2-1, with D possibly TRBD2 on 6 matching bases. CDR3 size: 15 residues. Trimming left V 4 bases short and J 4 bases short, with 13 bases between. Germline CDR1 and CDR2: KGHDR and SFDVKD. CDR3 sequence (DNA): TGTGCCACCAGTGAGCCGGGACTCGGATACAATGAGCAGTTCTTC. This sequence encodes CATSEPGLGYNEQFF.

The J gene is TRBJ1-2, the V gene TRBV7-2; 8 bases are shared with TRBD1. CDR3 size: 13 residues. The germline V gene has CDR1 SGHTA and CDR2 FQGNSA. The ends lost 6 bases at V and 6 bases at J; junction bases unmatched: 6. CDR3: CASRKDRENGYTF. The DNA for the CDR3 is TGTGCCAGCAGAAAGGACAGGGAAAATGGCTACACCTTC.

The sample holds one count of this clone. The chain recombines TRBV5-1 with TRBJ1-1, with TRBD1 matching 8 bases. V shed 0 bases, J shed 6 bases, and the junction held 7 bases outside the gene matches. CDR3 length: 15 amino acids. Germline loops: CDR1 SGHRS, CDR2 YFSETQ. CDR3 region: CASSLDVTGAAEAFF. The CDR3 DNA follows: TGCGCCAGCAGCTTGGATGTGACAGGGGCCGCTGAAGCTTTCTTT.

The J gene is TRBJ2-1, the V gene TRBV5-1; D gene uncertain. Germline V gene lookup returns CDR1 SGHRS and CDR2 YFSETQ. V gave up 7 bases and J gave up 8 bases, with 16 bases separating them. This CDR3 is built from 13 residues. CDR3 amino acids: CASALLPSDEQFF. DNA of the CDR3: TGCGCCAGCGCGCTGCTACCTAGTGATGAGCAGTTCTTC.

The chain links TRBV9 to TRBJ1-2; TRBD1 is a possible D gene (5 bases). Per germline, CDR1 SGDLS and CDR2 YYNGEE. This CDR3 comprises 16 residues. Trimming cost V 3 bases and J 0 bases, with 15 bases left between them. The CDR3 DNA follows: TGTGCCAGCAGCGCCACCCCCAGGGTATCTAACTATGGCTACACCTTC. This encodes CASSATPRVSNYGYTF.

This chain uses TRBV7-2 with TRBJ2-1; 7 positions match TRBD2. This CDR3 has 11 amino acids. Germline CDR1 is SGHTA and CDR2 is FQGNSA. The ends lost 1 base at V and 12 bases at J; junction bases unmatched: 0. DNA for the CDR3: TGTGCCAGCAGCTTAGGGGGGGGGCAGTTCTTC. It translates to CASSLGGGQFF.

In its sample, this clone was seen a few times. J is TRBJ1-6 and V is TRBV12-3 or TRBV12-4; the match to TRBD1 covers 8 bases. J was trimmed by 15 bases and V by 8 bases; bases with no gene match: 3. The CDR3 covers 10 residues. For the CDR3, the DNA is TGTGCCAGCGCAGGACAGGGCCTCCACTTT. Its protein is CASAGQGLHF.

The V gene is TRBV6-5, the J gene TRBJ1-4; TRBD1 might be the D (6 bases). The V end was cut by 6 bases, the J end by 3 bases, with 11 bases between. Germline V gene data show CDR1 as MNHEY and CDR2 as SVGAGI. The CDR3 spans 14 residues. The CDR3 DNA is TGTGCCAGCAGGCCGGGGGGCCCTAATGAAAAACTGTTTTTT. Protein: CASRPGGPNEKLFF.

This chain links TRBV10-3 with TRBJ2-5, with D perhaps matching TRBD2 (5 bases). The CDR3 contains 15 residues. The germline V gene has CDR1 ENHRY and CDR2 SYGVKD. The germline V and J ends were trimmed by 5 bases and 3 bases, with 16 bases remaining between them. Here the CDR3 reads CAISPSRSSEETQYF. The DNA for the CDR3 is TGTGCCATCAGTCCTAGCAGGTCATCTGAAGAGACCCAGTACTTC.

The CDR3 loop is CASTLPGTSGVNEQFF. The DNA for the CDR3 is TGTGCCAGCACATTACCTGGGACTAGCGGGGTCAATGAGCAGTTCTTC. V and J are TRBV28 and TRBJ2-1, with 13 bases fitting TRBD2. V gave up 7 bases and J gave up 6 bases; unmatched junction bases: 9. The length of the CDR3 is 16 residues. The germline V gene has CDR1 MDHEN and CDR2 SYDVKM.

The rearrangement uses TRBV18 and TRBJ1-6; D remains unclear. The CDR3 is made up of 16 amino acids. With 2 bases removed from V and 5 bases from J, the gap between germline ends came to 13 bases. Germline V gives CDR1 KGHSH, CDR2 LQKENI. CDR3 DNA: TGTGCCAGCTCACCAATTACGGTCGGGGATAATTCACCCCTCCACTTT. Protein product: CASSPITVGDNSPLHF.

A few counts support this clone. The chain has TRBV5-1 and TRBJ1-2, with a tentative D call TRBD1 (6 bases). The CDR3 consists of 14 residues. V lost 4 bases and J lost 8, with 18 bases in between. Germline loops: CDR1 SGHRS, CDR2 YFSETQ. The CDR3 DNA is TGCGCCAGCAGCGTGCAGGGGAAAGCTGAAGGCTACACCTTC. Amino acids: CASSVQGKAEGYTF. Looking up the rest from reference TRBV5-1 and TRBJ1-2 gives the full variable domain: KAGVTQTPRYLIKTRGQQVTLSCSPISGHRSVSWYQQTPGQGLQFLFEYFSETQRNKGNFPGRFSGRQFSNSRSEMNVSTLELGDSALYLCASSVQGKAEGYTFGSGTRLTVV.

The count of this clone is one. The chain has TRBV24-1 and TRBJ1-1; D remains ambiguous. Germline CDR1 reads KGHDR; CDR2 reads SFDVKD. The CDR3 is 16 residues long. The V gene lost 4 bases and the J gene lost 5 bases, with 19 bases spanning the gap. CDR3 protein: CATSELDGRRETEAFF. The CDR3 DNA is TGTGCCACCAGTGAACTTGATGGACGGAGGGAAACTGAAGCTTTCTTT.

The J gene is TRBJ1-2, the V gene TRBV11-2; 8 nucleotides match TRBD1. Germline V gives CDR1 SGHAT, CDR2 FQNNGV. J lost 8 bases, V lost 1 base, and 6 bases had no gene match. The CDR3 contains 14 residues. CDR3 nucleotide sequence: TGTGCCAGCAGCTTAGGGGACAGGATGGGAGGCTACACCTTC. Its protein is CASSLGDRMGGYTF.